A single sample gave rise to the 26 T cell receptor beta chains below, sequenced in a study of neoadjuvant anti-PD-1 for oral cavity cancer. Produced via immunoSEQ multiplex PCR; TCRdb's table is partial and in-frame only. The sample has approximately 13,000 clones; 70% to 75% are singletons. Time point: after neoadjuvant nivolumab, at surgical resection. The sample in question was PBMCs, obtained after nivolumab (anti-PD-1) treatment. Every receptor here comes from a person aged 35-79 years with oral cavity squamous cell carcinoma.

The rearrangement links TRBV7-8 to TRBJ2-5; 13 nucleotides align to TRBD2. The germline CDR1 and CDR2 sequences are SGHVS and FQNEAQ. This CDR3 is 15 amino acids long. V dropped 8 bases and J dropped 5; count of bases not matched to a gene: 8. Here the CDR3 DNA reads TGTGCCAGCGGCCCCGGACTAGCGGGAGCTGAGACCCAGTACTTC. Encoded protein: CASGPGLAGAETQYF.

The rearrangement links TRBV5-1 to TRBJ2-1; TRBD2 aligns across 10 bases. Unmatched junction bases numbered 13, after V lost 2 bases and J lost 5 bases. CDR1 is SGHRS and CDR2 is YFSETQ in the germline V gene. The CDR3 consists of 18 residues. CDR3 loop: CASSFSPSAGGNHNEQFF. The CDR3, as DNA: TGCGCCAGCAGCTTCTCCCCCTCAGCGGGAGGGAACCACAATGAGCAGTTCTTC.

In its sample, this clone was seen once. This rearrangement joins TRBV2 to TRBJ1-1; a possible D gene is TRBD1 (6 bases). V was trimmed by 6 bases and J by 4 bases, leaving 15 bases between them. CDR1 and CDR2 (germline): SNHLY, FYNNEI. The CDR3 has 14 residues. The CDR3 DNA follows: TGTGCCAGCAGGGGGGGCCCGGCGGGCACTGAAGCTTTCTTT. Amino acid sequence: CASRGGPAGTEAFF.

CDR3 amino acids: CASSKATGGPYYGYTF. Written as DNA, the CDR3 is TGTGCCAGCAGCAAAGCGACAGGGGGTCCCTACTATGGCTACACCTTC. The chain combines TRBV21-1 with TRBJ1-2; the DNA was not compared with TRBD1, the D call given in the table. TRBV21-1 is tagged as a pseudogene. The CDR3 loop spans 16 amino acids.

The V gene is TRBV7-9, the J gene TRBJ2-2; 8 bases are a match to TRBD2. The CDR3 sequence is 17 residues long. Germline CDR1 and CDR2: SEHNR and FQNEAQ (reference sequence). The trim removed 2 bases at V and 5 bases at J, leaving 10 bases unmatched. CDR3: CASSLIAGPRETGELFF. The CDR3 DNA is TGTGCCAGCAGCTTAATAGCGGGACCCCGTGAAACCGGGGAGCTGTTTTTT.

This clone has only one observation. The gene calls are TRBV9 and TRBJ2-1; 10 bases are shared with TRBD1. Trimming removed 0 bases from V and 5 bases from J; junction bases left unmatched: 2. Germline V gene sequence: CDR1 SGDLS, CDR2 YYNGEE. CDR3 size: 15 residues. The CDR3 here is CASSVAGTGDNEQFF. CDR3 bases: TGTGCCAGCAGCGTAGCGGGGACAGGGGACAATGAGCAGTTCTTC.

This clone was counted only a few times. At the DNA level, this CDR3 is encoded by other sequences in the same sample as well. The rearrangement joins TRBV5-1 to TRBJ1-3; D gene unclear. Trimming removed 0 bases at V and 0 bases at J, with 7 bases between. Looked up from germline, CDR1 is SGHRS and CDR2 is YFSETQ. The CDR3 totals 15 residues. CDR3 sequence reads: CASSLAGGSGNTIYF. For the CDR3, the DNA is TGCGCCAGCAGCTTGGCCGGTGGCTCTGGAAACACCATATATTTT.

In DNA form, the CDR3 reads TGTGCCAGCAGACCAGACAGGGAGTATGGCTACACCTTC. Its protein is CASRPDREYGYTF. This rearrangement joins TRBV14 to TRBJ1-2; 7 nucleotides agree with TRBD1. The CDR3 consists of 13 residues. V was clipped by 6 bases and J by 5 bases; unmatched bases: 6. Germline V CDR1 and CDR2: SGHDN, FVKESK. The whole variable domain, remainder taken from reference TRBV14 and TRBJ1-2, is EAGVTQFPSHSVIEKGQTVTLRCDPISGHDNLYWYRRVMGKEIKFLLHFVKESKQDESGMPNNRFLAERTGGTYSTLKVQPAELEDSGVYFCASRPDREYGYTFGSGTRLTVV.

Regarding this clone: Other DNA sequences of this sample code for an identical CDR3. The rearrangement joins TRBV10-3 to TRBJ1-3, with D tentatively TRBD1 (6 bases). CDR3 length equals 13 residues. CDR1 is ENHRY and CDR2 is SYGVKD in the germline V gene. Trimming removed 6 bases from V and 0 bases from J, with 6 bases in between. CDR3 sequence (DNA): TGTGCCATCAGGGACAGCTCTGGAAACACCATATATTTT. This codes for CAIRDSSGNTIYF.

The CDR3 DNA is TGTGCCAGCAGCTTACTAAATGGTATGAACACTGAAGCTTTCTTT. It yields the protein CASSLLNGMNTEAFF. The chain is built from TRBV7-2 and TRBJ1-1; no reliable D call. V gave up 2 bases and J gave up 0 bases, with 10 bases separating them. CDR3 length: 15 amino acids. The germline V gene has CDR1 SGHTA and CDR2 FQGNSA.

The chain employs TRBV6-1 and TRBJ2-3, with 8 positions matching TRBD1. V was clipped by 10 bases and J by 4 bases; unmatched bases: 10. Germline CDR1 reads MNHNS; CDR2 reads SASEGT. This CDR3 spans 14 amino acids. CDR3 in DNA: TGTGCCACAGGGGAGGCAGGGGGCCCAGATACGCAGTATTTT. Translated: CATGEAGGPDTQYF.

The chain links TRBV10-1 to TRBJ1-1, with D maybe TRBD1 (6 bases). The CDR3 length is 15 residues. CDR1 is WNHNN, CDR2 SYGVQD, per germline (reference sequence). Deletions cut 3 bases from V and 4 bases from J, with 15 bases between. CDR3 nucleotide sequence: TGCGCCAGCAGTGACCAGGGGAATCGGGGCACTGAAGCTTTCTTT. It codes for CASSDQGNRGTEAFF.

This clone was counted between two and nine times. The chain is built from TRBV27 and TRBJ2-7; 9 nucleotides match TRBD2. CDR3 size: 15 residues. The V gene's germline CDR1 is MNHEY and CDR2 SMNVEV (reference sequence). V trimming: 5 bases; J trimming: 0 bases; junction bases outside the gene matches: 5. Here the CDR3 DNA reads TGTGCCAGCAGTCTAGCGGGGCCGACCTCCTACGAGCAGTACTTC. As protein: CASSLAGPTSYEQYF.

The chain joins TRBV28 to TRBJ2-7; D remains ambiguous. This CDR3 has 14 amino acids. V lost 5 bases, J lost 2 bases, and 13 bases lay in between. The germline V gene has CDR1 MDHEN and CDR2 SYDVKM. CDR3 sequence: CASSPRQPPYEQYF. Written as DNA, the CDR3 is TGTGCCAGCAGTCCCCGGCAGCCGCCCTACGAGCAGTACTTC.

This clone was observed a handful of times. The rearrangement links TRBV27 to TRBJ1-1; D perhaps matches TRBD1 (6 bases). The V end was cut by 4 bases, the J end by 2 bases, with 8 bases between. Looked up from germline, CDR1 is MNHEY and CDR2 is SMNVEV (reference sequence). The CDR3 loop spans 13 amino acids. The CDR3 DNA sequence: TGTGCCAGCAGTTGGACAGCCAACACTGAAGCTTTCTTT. This sequence encodes CASSWTANTEAFF.

This chain links TRBV2 with TRBJ2-1; weak D call: TRBD1 (6 bases). Trimming removed 6 bases from V and 7 bases from J, with 10 bases in between. Germline V gives CDR1 SNHLY, CDR2 FYNNEI. The CDR3 runs to 12 residues. The CDR3 protein is CASSTGFNEQFF. The CDR3 DNA follows: TGTGCCAGCAGCACAGGGTTTAATGAGCAGTTCTTC.

The gene calls are TRBV2 and TRBJ2-5, with 7 bases matching TRBD2. CDR1 SNHLY and CDR2 FYNNEI come from the germline V gene. V trimming: 6 bases; J trimming: 7 bases; junction bases outside the gene matches: 11. The CDR3 runs to 14 residues. The CDR3 DNA reads TGTGCCAGCAGAGAGGGACTACCCGGGGGGACCCAGTACTTC. This translates into CASREGLPGGTQYF.

The chain recombines TRBV7-2 with TRBJ2-2, with a tentative D call TRBD2 (5 bases). Per the germline V gene, CDR1 is SGHTA and CDR2 is FQGNSA. The CDR3 consists of 17 residues. V was cut by 5 bases and J by 8 bases, with 24 bases left in between. The CDR3 nucleotides read TGTGCCAGCAGCCGTCAGGCCTTCAGCGAGGGCTTGGGGGAGCTGTTTTTT. Translated, it gives CASSRQAFSEGLGELFF.

This clone is a singleton in its sample. This sequence joins TRBV30 and TRBJ1-2; D uncertain. This CDR3 contains 12 residues. Per the germline V gene, CDR1 is GTSNPN and CDR2 is SVGIG (reference sequence). Trimming cost V 0 bases and J 6 bases, with 8 bases left between them. The chain's CDR3 is CAWSVQTNGYTF. The CDR3 coding sequence is TGTGCCTGGAGTGTACAGACGAATGGCTACACCTTC. Full variable domain (outside the CDR3, taken from reference TRBV30 and TRBJ1-2): SQTIHQWPATLVQPVGSPLSLECTVEGTSNPNLYWYRQAAGRGLQLLFYSVGIGQISSEVPQNLSASRPQDRQFILSSKKLLLSDSGFYLCAWSVQTNGYTFGSGTRLTVV.

CDR3 nucleotide sequence: TGTGCCAGCTTAGATGCAGGGTCTGGGGCCAACGTCCTGACTTTC. It is translated as CASLDAGSGANVLTF. V and J are TRBV28 and TRBJ2-6; D perhaps matches TRBD1 (5 bases). Trimming removed 8 bases at V and 1 base at J, with 12 bases between. The V gene's germline CDR1 is MDHEN and CDR2 SYDVKM. There are 15 residues in the CDR3. The full variable domain, with the rest looked up from reference TRBV28 and TRBJ2-6, is DVKVTQSSRYLVKRTGEKVFLECVQDMDHENMFWYRQDPGLGLRLIYFSYDVKMKEKGDIPEGYSVSREKKERFSLILESASTNQTSMYLCASLDAGSGANVLTFGAGSRLTVL.

V is TRBV4-1 and J is TRBJ1-5; no clear D. Germline V gene lookup returns CDR1 MGHRA and CDR2 YSYEKL. The CDR3 has 16 residues. Trimming took 4 bases from V and 0 from J, leaving 13 bases between them. The CDR3 bases are TGCGCCAGCAGCCCATCGCCGATTTTTAGCAATCAGCCCCAGCATTTT. Translating it yields CASSPSPIFSNQPQHF.

The chain uses TRBV6-5 and TRBJ2-1, with D uncertain. The CDR3 is 13 amino acids. CDR1 and CDR2 from the germline V gene are MNHEY and SVGAGI. V was trimmed by 6 bases and J by 6 bases, leaving 12 bases between them. The CDR3 spells CASRARGSNEQFF. Here the CDR3 DNA reads TGTGCCAGCAGGGCGAGAGGTTCCAATGAGCAGTTCTTC.

The chain carries TRBV19 and TRBJ1-2, with D hard to call. Per germline, CDR1 LNHDA and CDR2 SQIVND (reference sequence). CDR3 length: 11 amino acids. The ends were cut back, 5 bases at V and 4 bases at J, with 5 bases in the middle. The CDR3 loop reads CASSGGYGYTF. CDR3 coding DNA: TGTGCCAGTAGTGGAGGCTATGGCTACACCTTC.

J is TRBJ2-1 and V is TRBV30, with no clear D. Per germline, CDR1 GTSNPN and CDR2 SVGIG (reference sequence). The V gene lost 2 bases and the J gene lost 4 bases, with 6 bases spanning the gap. The CDR3 contains 12 residues. The CDR3 reads CAWSRRYNEQFF. The CDR3 DNA follows: TGTGCCTGGAGTAGGCGGTACAATGAGCAGTTCTTC.

This chain connects TRBV30 to TRBJ1-1; D uncertain. The CDR3 is 11 residues long. Per germline, CDR1 GTSNPN and CDR2 SVGIG (reference sequence). The V end was cut by 1 base, the J end by 3 bases, with 3 bases between. CDR3 sequence: CAWSAYTEAFF. The CDR3 DNA sequence: TGTGCCTGGAGTGCTTACACTGAAGCTTTCTTT.

The sample holds a few counts of this clone. The chain employs TRBV28 and TRBJ1-1; no firm D call. CDR3 length: 10 amino acids. The germline V gene has CDR1 MDHEN and CDR2 SYDVKM. The ends were cut back, 5 bases at V and 3 bases at J, with 1 base in the middle. CDR3 protein: CASSDTEAFF. The CDR3 nucleotides are TGTGCCAGCAGTGACACTGAAGCTTTCTTT.